The present T cell receptor (beta chain) was sequenced within a study of T cells in Graves' hyperthyroidism and ophthalmopathy. Regarding the study as a whole: Expanded thyroid clonotypes (above 0.001) were mostly also found in blood. Ophthalmopathy prediction by the model preceded onset by a median approximately 5.9 months.

Stability of Graves' hyperthyroidism was defined as absent ophthalmopathy progression within 18 months. TCR beta CDR3 regions were amplified from RNA. Researchers ran a first-round RT-PCR on the TCR CDR3 using the HTBI primer set. Each CDR3 protein gets one entry after TCRdb re-called the multiplex PCR reads with MiXCR. Of 380,000 or so distinct CDR3 sequences listed, under 20% are singletons. This clonotype was seen repeatedly, ten times or more. Antigen unknown. V lost 0 bases, J lost 11 bases, and 10 bases lay in between. The CDR3 loop spans 11 amino acids. CDR1 and CDR2 from the germline V gene are DFQATT and SNEGSKA (reference sequence).

The sequenced sample was blood. This receptor was obtained from a young woman with Graves' hyperthyroidism. The genes are TRBV20-1 and TRBJ1-1, with no clear D. The CDR3 here is CSARDHVGAFF. The CDR3 DNA reads TGCAGTGCTAGAGATCACGTAGGCGCTTTCTTT.